The present T cell receptor (beta chain) was sequenced within a study of control samples from healthy donors and cancer patients. The trim removed 6 bases at V and 3 bases at J, leaving 6 bases unmatched. Germline V gene lookup returns CDR1 SNHLY and CDR2 FYNNEI. This CDR3 is 14 amino acids long. The method was immunoSEQ multiplex PCR; TCRdb's version includes in-frame clones alone and lacks a portion of them. The sample includes roughly 80,000 clones, around 90% of them seen just once. The TCR comes from an older woman with head and neck cancer. The sample consisted of PBMCs. The chain links TRBV2 to TRBJ1-2, with 8 nucleotides matching TRBD1. The CDR3 reads CASRDDRGDYGYTF. Here the CDR3 DNA reads TGTGCCAGCAGGGACGACAGGGGAGACTATGGCTACACCTTC.